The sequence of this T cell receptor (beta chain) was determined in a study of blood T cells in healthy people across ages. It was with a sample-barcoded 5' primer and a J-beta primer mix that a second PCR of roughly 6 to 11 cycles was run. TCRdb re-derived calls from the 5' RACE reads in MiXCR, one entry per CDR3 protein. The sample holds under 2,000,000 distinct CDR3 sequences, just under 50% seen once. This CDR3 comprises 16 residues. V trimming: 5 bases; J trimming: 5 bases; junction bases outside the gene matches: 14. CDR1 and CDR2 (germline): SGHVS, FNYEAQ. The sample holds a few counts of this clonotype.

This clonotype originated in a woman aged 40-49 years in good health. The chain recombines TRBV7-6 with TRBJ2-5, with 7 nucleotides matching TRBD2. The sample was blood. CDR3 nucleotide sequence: TGTGCCAGCAGCCAAGCGGCGGGACTACTGGGCGAGACCCAGTACTTC. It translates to CASSQAAGLLGETQYF.